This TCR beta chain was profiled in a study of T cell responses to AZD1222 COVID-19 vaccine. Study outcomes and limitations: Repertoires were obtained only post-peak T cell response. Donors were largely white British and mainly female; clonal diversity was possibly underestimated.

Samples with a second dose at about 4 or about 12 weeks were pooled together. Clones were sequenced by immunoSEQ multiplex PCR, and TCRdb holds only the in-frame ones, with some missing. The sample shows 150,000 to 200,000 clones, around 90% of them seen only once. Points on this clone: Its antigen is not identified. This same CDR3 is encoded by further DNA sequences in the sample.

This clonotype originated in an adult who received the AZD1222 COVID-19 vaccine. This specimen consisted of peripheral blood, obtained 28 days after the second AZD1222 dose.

This CDR3 is CASSERGPNYGYTF. The CDR3 bases are TGTGCCAGCAGTGAAAGGGGGCCTAACTATGGCTACACCTTC. This chain uses TRBV2 with TRBJ1-2; 7 bases are a match to TRBD1. The CDR3 length is 14 residues. The V and J ends lost 2 bases and 0 bases, in that order; junction bases with no gene match: 0. The germline CDR1 and CDR2 sequences are SNHLY and FYNNEI.